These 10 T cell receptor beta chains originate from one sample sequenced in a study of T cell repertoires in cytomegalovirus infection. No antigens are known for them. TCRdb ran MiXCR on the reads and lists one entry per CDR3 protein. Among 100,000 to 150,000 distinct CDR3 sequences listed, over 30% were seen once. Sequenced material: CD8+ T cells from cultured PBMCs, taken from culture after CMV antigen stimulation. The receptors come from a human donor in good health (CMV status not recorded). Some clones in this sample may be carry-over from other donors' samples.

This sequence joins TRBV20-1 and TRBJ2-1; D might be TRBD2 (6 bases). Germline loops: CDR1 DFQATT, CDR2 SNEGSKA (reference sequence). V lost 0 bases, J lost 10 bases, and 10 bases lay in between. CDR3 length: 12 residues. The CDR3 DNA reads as TGCAGTGCTAGAGATATCAGCGGGGAGCAGTTCTTC. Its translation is CSARDISGEQFF.

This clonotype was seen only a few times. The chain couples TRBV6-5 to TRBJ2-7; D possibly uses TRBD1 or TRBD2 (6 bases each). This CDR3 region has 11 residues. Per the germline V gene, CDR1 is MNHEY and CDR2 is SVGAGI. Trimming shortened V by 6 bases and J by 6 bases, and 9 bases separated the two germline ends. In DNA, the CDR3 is TGTGCCAGCAGGACGGGGGCCGAGCAGTACTTC. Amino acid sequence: CASRTGAEQYF.

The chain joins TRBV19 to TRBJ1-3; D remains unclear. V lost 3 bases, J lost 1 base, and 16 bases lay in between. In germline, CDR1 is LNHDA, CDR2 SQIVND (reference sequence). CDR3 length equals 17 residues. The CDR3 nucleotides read TGTGCCAGTAGTATTTTCTCGGCTGCTACTTCTGGAAACACCATATATTTT. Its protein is CASSIFSAATSGNTIYF.

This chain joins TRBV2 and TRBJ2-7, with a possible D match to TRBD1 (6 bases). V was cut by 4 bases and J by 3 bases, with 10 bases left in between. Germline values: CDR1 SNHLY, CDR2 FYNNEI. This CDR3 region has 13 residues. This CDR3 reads CASSGGRGYEQYF. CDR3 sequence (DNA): TGTGCCAGCAGTGGCGGCAGGGGCTACGAGCAGTACTTC. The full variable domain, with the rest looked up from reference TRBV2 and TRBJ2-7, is EPEVTQTPSHQVTQMGQEVILRCVPISNHLYFYWYRQILGQKVEFLVSFYNNEISEKSEIFDDQFSVERPDGSNFTLKIRSTKLEDSAMYFCASSGGRGYEQYFGPGTRLTVT.

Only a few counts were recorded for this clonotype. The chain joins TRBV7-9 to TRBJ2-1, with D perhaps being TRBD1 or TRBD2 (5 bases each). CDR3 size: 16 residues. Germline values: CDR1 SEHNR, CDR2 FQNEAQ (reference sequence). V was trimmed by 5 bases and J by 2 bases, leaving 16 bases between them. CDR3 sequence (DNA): TGTGCCAGCAGCCCGTCCGGGACGGCTGCCTACAATGAGCAGTTCTTC. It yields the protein CASSPSGTAAYNEQFF.

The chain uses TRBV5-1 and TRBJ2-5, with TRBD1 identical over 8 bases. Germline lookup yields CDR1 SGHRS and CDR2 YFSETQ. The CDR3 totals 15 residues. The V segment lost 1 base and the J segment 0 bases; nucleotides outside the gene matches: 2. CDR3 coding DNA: TGCGCCAGCAGCTTGATGGGACAGGACCAAGAGACCCAGTACTTC. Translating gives CASSLMGQDQETQYF.

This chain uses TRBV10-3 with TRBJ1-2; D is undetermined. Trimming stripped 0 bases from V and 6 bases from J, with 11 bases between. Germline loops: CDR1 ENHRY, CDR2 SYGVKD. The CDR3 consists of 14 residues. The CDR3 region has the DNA TGTGCCATCAGTGAGTCAATTGGTATCAATGGCTACACCTTC. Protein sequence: CAISESIGINGYTF.

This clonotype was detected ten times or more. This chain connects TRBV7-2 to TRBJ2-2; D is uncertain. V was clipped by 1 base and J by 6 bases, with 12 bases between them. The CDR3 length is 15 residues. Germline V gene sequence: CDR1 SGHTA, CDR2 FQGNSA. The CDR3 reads CASSLGGTRSGELFF. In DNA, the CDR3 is TGTGCCAGCAGCTTAGGGGGTACCCGGTCCGGGGAGCTGTTTTTT.

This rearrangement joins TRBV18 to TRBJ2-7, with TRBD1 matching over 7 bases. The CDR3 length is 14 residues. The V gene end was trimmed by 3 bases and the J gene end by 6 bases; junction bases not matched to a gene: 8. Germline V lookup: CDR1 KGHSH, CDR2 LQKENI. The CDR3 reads CASSPSETGSEQYF. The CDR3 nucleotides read TGTGCCAGCTCACCTTCCGAGACAGGGAGCGAGCAGTACTTC.

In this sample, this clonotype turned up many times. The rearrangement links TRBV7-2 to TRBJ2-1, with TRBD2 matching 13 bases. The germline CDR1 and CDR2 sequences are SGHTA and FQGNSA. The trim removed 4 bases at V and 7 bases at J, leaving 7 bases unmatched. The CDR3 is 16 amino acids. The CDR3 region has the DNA TGTGCCAGCAGCTCGCGACTAGCGGGGGGTGGAAATGAGCAGTTCTTC. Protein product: CASSSRLAGGGNEQFF.